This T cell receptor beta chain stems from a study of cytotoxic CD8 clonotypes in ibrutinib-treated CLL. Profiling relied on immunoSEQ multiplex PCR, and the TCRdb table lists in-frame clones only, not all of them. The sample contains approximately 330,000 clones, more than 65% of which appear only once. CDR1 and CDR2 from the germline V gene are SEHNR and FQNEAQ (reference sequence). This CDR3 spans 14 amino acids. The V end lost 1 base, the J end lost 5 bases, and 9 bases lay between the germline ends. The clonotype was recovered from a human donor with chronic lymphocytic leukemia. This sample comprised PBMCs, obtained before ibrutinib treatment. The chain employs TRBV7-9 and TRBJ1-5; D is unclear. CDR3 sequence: CASSLGLRDQPQHF. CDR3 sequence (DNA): TGTGCCAGCAGCTTAGGCCTTCGGGATCAGCCCCAGCATTTT.